This T cell receptor beta chain stems from a study of persistence of HIV-infected CD4 T cells. On the study more broadly: Two participants gave one leukapheresis sample; others gave up to about 180 mL blood repeatedly. Study outcomes and limitations: Antigen-responding cells were enriched for degenerate expanded CDR3beta sequences. TCR oligoclonality correlated with proviral oligoclonality in the same sorted populations.

Note on this clone: Its antigen is currently unknown.

This was the immunoSEQ version 4 assay in survey mode. Only in-frame clones appear in the TCRdb table, and some are missing; sequencing was by immunoSEQ multiplex PCR. The top ten clones hold 15% to 20% of a sample with 30,000 to 35,000 clones, around four fifths of them seen once. Cells were stimulated with overlapping HIV-1 Gag 15-mer peptides. Memory cells lacking CD40L and CD69 with high CD45RO were sorted. Sample: CD4+ T cells sorted from PBMCs after roughly 17-hour stimulation, taken from a patient who received antiretroviral therapy. The TCR comes from an adult woman with HIV who was CMV-seropositive.

The CDR3 reads CSGGQGAGNTIYF. The CDR3 DNA sequence: TGCAGCGGCGGACAGGGGGCCGGAAACACCATATATTTT. The J gene is TRBJ1-3, the V gene TRBV29-1, with 11 bases matching TRBD1. V gave up 7 bases and J gave up 4 bases; unmatched junction bases: 3. Germline V gene sequence: CDR1 SQVTM, CDR2 ANQGSEA. CDR3 length: 13 amino acids.